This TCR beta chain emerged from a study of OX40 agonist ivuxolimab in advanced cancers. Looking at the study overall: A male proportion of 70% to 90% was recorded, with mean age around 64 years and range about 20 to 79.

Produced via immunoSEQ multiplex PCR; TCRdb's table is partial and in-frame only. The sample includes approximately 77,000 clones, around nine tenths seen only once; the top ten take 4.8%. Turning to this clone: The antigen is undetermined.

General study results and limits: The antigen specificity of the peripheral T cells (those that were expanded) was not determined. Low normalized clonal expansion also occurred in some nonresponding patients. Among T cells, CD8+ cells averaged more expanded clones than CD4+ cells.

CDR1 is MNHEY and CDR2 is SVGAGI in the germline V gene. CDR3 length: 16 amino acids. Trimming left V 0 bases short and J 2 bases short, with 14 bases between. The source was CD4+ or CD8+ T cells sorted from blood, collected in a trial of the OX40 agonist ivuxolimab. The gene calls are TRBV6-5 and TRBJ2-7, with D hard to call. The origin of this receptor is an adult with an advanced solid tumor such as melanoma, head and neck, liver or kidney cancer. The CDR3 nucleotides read TGTGCCAGCAGTTACTCCGGACCGCCCCGAGCCTACGAGCAGTACTTC. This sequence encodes CASSYSGPPRAYEQYF.